The source of this T cell receptor beta chain is a study of lymphopenia after photon versus proton radiotherapy. Study observations and caveats: After the lymphocyte nadir, photon-treated repertoires showed oligoclonal expansion, especially of CD8+ Temra cells. Better survival with proton therapy was suggested as possible, not demonstrated. Post-nadir TCR diversity decline inversely tracked overall survival among those who died. Proton therapy kept repertoires fairly stable, unlike photons, which gained effector/memory cells.

Of note for this clone: Its antigen is currently unknown.

TCRdb's table, derived via immunoSEQ multiplex PCR, lists solely in-frame clones and lacks some. The sample gives roughly 53,000 clones, about four fifths of which show up once; 25% to 30% is in the top ten. V dropped 6 bases and J dropped 2 bases, with 14 bases sitting between them. CDR3 length: 15 residues. CDR1 is ENHRY and CDR2 is SYGVKD in the germline V gene. The sample here was peripheral blood, taken from a patient treated with photon-based radiotherapy. The TCR originated in a man aged 50-59 years with gastric cancer. This rearrangement joins TRBV10-3 to TRBJ2-1; no clear D. CDR3 sequence (DNA): TGTGCCATCAGATCCGAATCTATCCCCTACAATGAGCAGTTCTTC. Amino acids: CAIRSESIPYNEQFF.